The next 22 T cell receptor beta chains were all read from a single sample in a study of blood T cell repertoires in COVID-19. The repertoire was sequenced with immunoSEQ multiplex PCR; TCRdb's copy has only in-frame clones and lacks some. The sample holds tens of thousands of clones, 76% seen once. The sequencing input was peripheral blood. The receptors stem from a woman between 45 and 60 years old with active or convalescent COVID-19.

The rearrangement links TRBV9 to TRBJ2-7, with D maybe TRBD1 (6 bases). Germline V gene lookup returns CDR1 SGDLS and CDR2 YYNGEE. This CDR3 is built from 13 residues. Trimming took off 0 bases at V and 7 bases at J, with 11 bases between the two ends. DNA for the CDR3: TGTGCCAGCAGCGTAGGGGGCCAGGGGGAGCAGTACTTC. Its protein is CASSVGGQGEQYF.

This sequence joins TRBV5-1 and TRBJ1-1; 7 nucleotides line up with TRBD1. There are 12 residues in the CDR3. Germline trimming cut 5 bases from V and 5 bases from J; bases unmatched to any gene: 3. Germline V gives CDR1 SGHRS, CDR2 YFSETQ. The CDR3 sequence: CASRLRGTEAFF. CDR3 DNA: TGCGCCAGCAGACTCAGGGGGACTGAAGCTTTCTTT.

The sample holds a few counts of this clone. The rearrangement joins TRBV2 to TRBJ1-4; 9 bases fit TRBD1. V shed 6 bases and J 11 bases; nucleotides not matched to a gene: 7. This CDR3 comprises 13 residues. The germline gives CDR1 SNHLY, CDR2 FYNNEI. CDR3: CASRTGGFRKLFF. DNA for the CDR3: TGTGCCAGCAGGACAGGGGGATTCAGGAAACTGTTTTTT.

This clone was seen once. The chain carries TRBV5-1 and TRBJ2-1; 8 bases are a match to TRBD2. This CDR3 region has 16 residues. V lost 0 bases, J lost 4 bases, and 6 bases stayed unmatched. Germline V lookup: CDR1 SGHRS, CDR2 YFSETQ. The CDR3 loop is CASSLAVAGTYNEQFF. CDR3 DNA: TGCGCCAGCAGCTTGGCCGTAGCGGGGACGTACAATGAGCAGTTCTTC.

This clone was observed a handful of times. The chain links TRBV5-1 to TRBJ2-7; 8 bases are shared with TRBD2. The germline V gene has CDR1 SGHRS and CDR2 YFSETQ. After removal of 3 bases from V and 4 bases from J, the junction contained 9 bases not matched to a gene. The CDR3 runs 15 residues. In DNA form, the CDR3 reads TGCGCCAGCAGCTCACCGGGACTAGAAAAGTACGAGCAGTACTTC. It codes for CASSSPGLEKYEQYF.

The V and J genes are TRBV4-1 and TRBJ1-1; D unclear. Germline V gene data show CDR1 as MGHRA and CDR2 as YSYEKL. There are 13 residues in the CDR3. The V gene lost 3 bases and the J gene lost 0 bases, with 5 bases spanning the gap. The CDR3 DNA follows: TGCGCCAGCAGCCAGTACATGAACACTGAAGCTTTCTTT. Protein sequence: CASSQYMNTEAFF.

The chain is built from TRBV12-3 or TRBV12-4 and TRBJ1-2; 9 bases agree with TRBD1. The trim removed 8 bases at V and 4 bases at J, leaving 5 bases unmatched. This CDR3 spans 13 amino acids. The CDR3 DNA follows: TGTGCCAGCGGAACAGGGGGCTTCTATGGCTACACCTTC. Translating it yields CASGTGGFYGYTF.

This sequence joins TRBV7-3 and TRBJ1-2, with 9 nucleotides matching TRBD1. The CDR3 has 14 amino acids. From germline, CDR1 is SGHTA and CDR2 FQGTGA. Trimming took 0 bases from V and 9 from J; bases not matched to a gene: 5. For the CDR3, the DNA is TGTGCCAGCAGCTTAACTCCCGGACAGGGGAGCTACACCTTC. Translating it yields CASSLTPGQGSYTF.

The CDR3 sequence is CASSLSGTGPFLNYGYTF. CDR3 DNA: TGTGCCAGCAGTTTATCCGGGACAGGGCCTTTTCTAAACTATGGCTACACCTTC. V usage is TRBV28 and J usage is TRBJ1-2, with TRBD1 matching over 9 bases. The germline CDR1 and CDR2 sequences are MDHEN and SYDVKM. The CDR3 has 18 amino acids. J lost 2 bases, V lost 1 base, and 11 bases had no gene match.

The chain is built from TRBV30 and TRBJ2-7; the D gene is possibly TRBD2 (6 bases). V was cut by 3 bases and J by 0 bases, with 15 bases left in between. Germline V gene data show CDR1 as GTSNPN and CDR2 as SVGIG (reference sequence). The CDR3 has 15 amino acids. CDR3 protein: CAWSGDFASSYEQYF. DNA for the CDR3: TGTGCCTGGAGCGGGGACTTTGCCAGCTCCTACGAGCAGTACTTC.

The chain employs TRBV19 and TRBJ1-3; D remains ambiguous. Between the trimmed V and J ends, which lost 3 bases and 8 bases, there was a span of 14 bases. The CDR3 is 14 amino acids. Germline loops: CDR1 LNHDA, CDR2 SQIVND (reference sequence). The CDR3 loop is CASSMVHRGDTIYF. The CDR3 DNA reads TGTGCCAGTAGTATGGTTCATCGGGGAGACACCATATATTTT.

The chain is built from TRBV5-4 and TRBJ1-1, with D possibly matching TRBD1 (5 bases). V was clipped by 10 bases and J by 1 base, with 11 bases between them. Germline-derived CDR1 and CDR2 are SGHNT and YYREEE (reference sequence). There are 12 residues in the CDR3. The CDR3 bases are TGTGCCGCGGGGGTCCCGAACACTGAAGCTTTCTTT. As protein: CAAGVPNTEAFF. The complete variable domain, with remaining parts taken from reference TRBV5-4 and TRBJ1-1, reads ETGVTQSPTHLIKTRGQQVTLRCSSQSGHNTVSWYQQALGQGPQFIFQYYREEENGRGNFPPRFSGLQFPNYSSELNVNALELDDSALYLCAAGVPNTEAFFGQGTRLTVV.

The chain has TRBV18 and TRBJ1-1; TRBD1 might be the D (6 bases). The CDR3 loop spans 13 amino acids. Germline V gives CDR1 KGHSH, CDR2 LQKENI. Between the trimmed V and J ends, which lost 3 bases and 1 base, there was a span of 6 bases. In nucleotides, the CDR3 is TGTGCCAGCTCACCGGGACAGAACACTGAAGCTTTCTTT. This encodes CASSPGQNTEAFF.

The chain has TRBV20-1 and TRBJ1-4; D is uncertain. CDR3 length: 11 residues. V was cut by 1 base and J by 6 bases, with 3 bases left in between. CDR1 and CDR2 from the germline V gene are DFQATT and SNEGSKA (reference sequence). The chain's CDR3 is CSARVDEKLFF. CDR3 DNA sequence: TGCAGTGCTAGAGTCGATGAAAAACTGTTTTTT.

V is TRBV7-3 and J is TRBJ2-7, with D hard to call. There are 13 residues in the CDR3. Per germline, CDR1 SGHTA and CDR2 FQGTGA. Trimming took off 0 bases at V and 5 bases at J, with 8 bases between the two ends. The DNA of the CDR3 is TGTGCCAGCAGCTTAACGCTGCGCGACGAGCAGTACTTC. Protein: CASSLTLRDEQYF. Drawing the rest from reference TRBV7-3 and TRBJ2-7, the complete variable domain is GAGVSQTPSNKVTEKGKYVELRCDPISGHTALYWYRQSLGQGPEFLIYFQGTGAADDSGLPNDRFFAVRPEGSVSTLKIQRTERGDSAVYLCASSLTLRDEQYFGPGTRLTVT.

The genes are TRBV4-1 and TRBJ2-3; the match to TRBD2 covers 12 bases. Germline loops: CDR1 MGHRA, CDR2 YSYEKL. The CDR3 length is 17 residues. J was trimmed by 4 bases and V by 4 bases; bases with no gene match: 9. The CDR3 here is CASSLLLTSGSADTQYF. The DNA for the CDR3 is TGCGCCAGCAGCCTCTTACTGACTAGCGGGAGTGCAGATACGCAGTATTTT.

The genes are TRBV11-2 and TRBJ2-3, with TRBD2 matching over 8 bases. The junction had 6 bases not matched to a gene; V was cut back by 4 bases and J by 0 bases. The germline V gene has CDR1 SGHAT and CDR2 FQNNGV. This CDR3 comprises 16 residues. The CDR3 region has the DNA TGTGCCAGCAGCTCCCGGGGGGGATTTAGCACAGATACGCAGTATTTT. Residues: CASSSRGGFSTDTQYF.

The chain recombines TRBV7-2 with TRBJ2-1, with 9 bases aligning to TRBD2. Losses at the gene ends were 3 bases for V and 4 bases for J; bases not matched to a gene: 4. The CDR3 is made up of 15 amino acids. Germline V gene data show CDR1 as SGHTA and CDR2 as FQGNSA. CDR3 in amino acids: CASSLGTSTYNEQFF. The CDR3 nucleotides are TGTGCCAGCAGCTTGGGGACTAGCACGTACAATGAGCAGTTCTTC.

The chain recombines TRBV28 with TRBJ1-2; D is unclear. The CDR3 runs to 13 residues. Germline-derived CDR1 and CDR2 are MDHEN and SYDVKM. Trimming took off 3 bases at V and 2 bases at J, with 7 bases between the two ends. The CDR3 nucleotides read TGTGCCAGCAGTTTCAGTCAGAACTATGGCTACACCTTC. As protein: CASSFSQNYGYTF.

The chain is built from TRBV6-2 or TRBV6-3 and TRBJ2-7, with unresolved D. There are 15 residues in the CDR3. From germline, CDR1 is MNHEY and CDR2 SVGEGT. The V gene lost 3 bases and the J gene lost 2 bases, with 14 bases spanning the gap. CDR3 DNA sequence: TGTGCCAGCAGTTATCGGCTAGTATTTACCTACGAGCAGTACTTC. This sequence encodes CASSYRLVFTYEQYF.

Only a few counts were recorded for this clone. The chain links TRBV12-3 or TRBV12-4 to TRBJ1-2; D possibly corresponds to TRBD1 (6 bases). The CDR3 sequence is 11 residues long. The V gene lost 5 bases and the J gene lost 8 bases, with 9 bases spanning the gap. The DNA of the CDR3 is TGTGCCAGCAGTCTCAGGGGCGGCTACACCTTC. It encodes CASSLRGGYTF.

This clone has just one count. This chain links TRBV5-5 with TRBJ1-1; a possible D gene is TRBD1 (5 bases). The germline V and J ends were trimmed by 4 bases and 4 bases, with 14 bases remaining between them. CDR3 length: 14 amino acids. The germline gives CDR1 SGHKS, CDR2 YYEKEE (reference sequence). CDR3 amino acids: CASSSQGGPTEAFF. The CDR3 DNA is TGTGCCAGCAGCAGTCAGGGAGGTCCCACTGAAGCTTTCTTT.